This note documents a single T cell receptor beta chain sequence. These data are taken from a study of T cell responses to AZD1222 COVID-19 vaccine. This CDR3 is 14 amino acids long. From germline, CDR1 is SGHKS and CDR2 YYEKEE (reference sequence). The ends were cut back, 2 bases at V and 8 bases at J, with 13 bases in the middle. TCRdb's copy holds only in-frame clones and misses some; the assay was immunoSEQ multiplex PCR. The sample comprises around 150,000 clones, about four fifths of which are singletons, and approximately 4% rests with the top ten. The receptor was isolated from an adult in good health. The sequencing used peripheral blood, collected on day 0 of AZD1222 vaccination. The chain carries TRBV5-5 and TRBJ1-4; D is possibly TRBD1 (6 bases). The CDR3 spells CASSLGGSGEKLFF. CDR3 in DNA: TGTGCCAGCAGCTTAGGGGGATCGGGAGAAAAACTGTTTTTT.